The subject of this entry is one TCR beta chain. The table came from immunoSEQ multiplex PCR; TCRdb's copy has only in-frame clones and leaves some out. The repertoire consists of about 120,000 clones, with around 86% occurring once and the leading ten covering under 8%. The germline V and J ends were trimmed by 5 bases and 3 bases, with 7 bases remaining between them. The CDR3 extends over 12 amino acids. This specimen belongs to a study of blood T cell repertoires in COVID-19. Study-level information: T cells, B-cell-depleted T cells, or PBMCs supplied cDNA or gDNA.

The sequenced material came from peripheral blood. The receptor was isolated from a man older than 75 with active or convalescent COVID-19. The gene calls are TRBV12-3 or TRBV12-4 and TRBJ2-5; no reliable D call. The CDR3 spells CASSTIKETQYF. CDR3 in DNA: TGTGCCAGCAGTACTATTAAAGAGACCCAGTACTTC.